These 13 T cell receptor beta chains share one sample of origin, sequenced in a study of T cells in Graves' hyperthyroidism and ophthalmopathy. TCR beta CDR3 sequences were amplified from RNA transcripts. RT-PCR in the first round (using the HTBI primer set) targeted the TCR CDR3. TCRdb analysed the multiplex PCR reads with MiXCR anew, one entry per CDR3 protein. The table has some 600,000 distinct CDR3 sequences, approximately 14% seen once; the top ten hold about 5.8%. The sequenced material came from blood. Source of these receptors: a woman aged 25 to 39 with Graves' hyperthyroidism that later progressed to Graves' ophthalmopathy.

The CDR3 nucleotides are TGTGCCAGCAGAGTCGCGGGTCAGGGGTCCGGCTACACCTTC. Amino acids: CASRVAGQGSGYTF. This chain uses TRBV14 with TRBJ1-2; D possibly corresponds to TRBD1 (6 bases). The CDR3 extends over 14 amino acids. Germline lookup yields CDR1 SGHDN and CDR2 FVKESK. Trimming removed 6 bases from V and 8 bases from J, with 19 bases in between.

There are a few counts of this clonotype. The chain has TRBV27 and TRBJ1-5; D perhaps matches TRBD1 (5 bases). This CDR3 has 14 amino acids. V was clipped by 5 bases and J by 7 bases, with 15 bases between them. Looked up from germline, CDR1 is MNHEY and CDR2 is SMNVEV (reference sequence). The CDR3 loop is CASSGGGFGQPQHF. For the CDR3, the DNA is TGTGCCAGCAGTGGGGGGGGATTTGGGCAGCCCCAGCATTTT.

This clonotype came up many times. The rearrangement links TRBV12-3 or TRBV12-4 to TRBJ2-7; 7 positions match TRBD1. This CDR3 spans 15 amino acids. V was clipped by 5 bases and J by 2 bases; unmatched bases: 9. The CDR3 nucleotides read TGTGCCAGCAGTGCAGGGACAGATCCTCCCTACGAGCAGTACTTC. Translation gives CASSAGTDPPYEQYF.

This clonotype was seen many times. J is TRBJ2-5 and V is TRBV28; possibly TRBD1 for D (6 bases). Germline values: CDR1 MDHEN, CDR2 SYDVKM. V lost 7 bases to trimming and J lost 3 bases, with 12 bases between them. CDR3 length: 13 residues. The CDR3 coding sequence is TGTGCCAGCAACCCTAGGACAGAAGAGACCCAGTACTTC. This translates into CASNPRTEETQYF.

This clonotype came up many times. The CDR3 DNA reads TGTGCCAGCAGTAAACGGGGGTTCCAAGAGACCCAGTACTTC. Translated, it gives CASSKRGFQETQYF. This chain links TRBV6-1 with TRBJ2-5, with TRBD2 as a possible D gene (6 bases). With 5 bases removed from V and 1 base from J, the gap between germline ends came to 11 bases. This CDR3 spans 14 amino acids. CDR1 is MNHNS and CDR2 is SASEGT in the germline V gene.

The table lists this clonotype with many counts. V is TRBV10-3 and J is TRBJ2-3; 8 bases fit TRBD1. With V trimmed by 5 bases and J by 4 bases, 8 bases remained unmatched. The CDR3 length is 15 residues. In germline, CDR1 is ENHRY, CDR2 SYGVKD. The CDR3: CAISQWTGRADTQYF. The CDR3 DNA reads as TGTGCCATCAGTCAATGGACAGGGCGGGCAGATACGCAGTATTTT.

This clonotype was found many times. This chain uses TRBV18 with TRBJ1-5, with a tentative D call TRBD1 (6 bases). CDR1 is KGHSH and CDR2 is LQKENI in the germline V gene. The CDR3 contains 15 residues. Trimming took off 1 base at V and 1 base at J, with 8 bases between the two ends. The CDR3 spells CASSPLRGSNQPQHF. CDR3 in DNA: TGTGCCAGCTCACCACTCAGGGGCAGCAATCAGCCCCAGCATTTT.

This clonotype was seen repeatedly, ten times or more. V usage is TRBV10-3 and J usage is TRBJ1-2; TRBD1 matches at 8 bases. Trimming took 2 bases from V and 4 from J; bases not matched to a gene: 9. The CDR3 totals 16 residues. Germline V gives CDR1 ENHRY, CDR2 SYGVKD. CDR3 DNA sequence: TGTGCCATCAGTGAGCCCGCAGGGGGCGCGGGCTATGGCTACACCTTC. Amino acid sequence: CAISEPAGGAGYGYTF.

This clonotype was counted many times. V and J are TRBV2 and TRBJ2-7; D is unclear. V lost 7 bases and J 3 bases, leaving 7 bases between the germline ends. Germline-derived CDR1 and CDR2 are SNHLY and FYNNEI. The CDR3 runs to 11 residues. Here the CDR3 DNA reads TGTGCCAGCACACAGCTCTACGAGCAGTACTTC. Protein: CASTQLYEQYF.

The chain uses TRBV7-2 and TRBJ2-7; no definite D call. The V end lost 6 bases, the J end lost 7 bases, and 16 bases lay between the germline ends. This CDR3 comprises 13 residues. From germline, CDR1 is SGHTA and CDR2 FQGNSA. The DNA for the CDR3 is TGTGCCAGCAGACCCCCGGCCTCGTGGGAGCAGTACTTC. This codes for CASRPPASWEQYF.

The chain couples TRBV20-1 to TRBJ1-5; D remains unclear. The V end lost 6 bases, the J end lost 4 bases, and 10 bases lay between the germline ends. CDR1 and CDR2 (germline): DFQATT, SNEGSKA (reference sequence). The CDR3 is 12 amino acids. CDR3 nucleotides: TGCAGTGCCGAATCCGGGAATCAGCCCCAGCATTTT. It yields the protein CSAESGNQPQHF.

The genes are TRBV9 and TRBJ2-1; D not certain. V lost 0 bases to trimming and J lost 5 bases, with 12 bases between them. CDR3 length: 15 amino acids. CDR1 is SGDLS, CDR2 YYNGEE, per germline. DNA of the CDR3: TGTGCCAGCAGCGTAGCTGGTGTGAGGAACAATGAGCAGTTCTTC. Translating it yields CASSVAGVRNNEQFF.

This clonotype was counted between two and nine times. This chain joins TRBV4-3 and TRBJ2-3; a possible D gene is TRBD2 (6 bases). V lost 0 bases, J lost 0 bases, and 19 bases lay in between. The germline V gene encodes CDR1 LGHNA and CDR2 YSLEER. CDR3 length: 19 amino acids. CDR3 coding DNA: TGCGCCAGCAGCCAAGAAAATGTGGCGGGGCAGACGAGCACAGATACGCAGTATTTT. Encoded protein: CASSQENVAGQTSTDTQYF.